This TCR beta chain was recorded in a study of tumor-infiltrating lymphocytes in primary liver carcinoma. About the research overall: The patients had histopathologically diagnosed primary liver carcinoma, and their disease was treated by surgical resection.

Germline DNA was also extracted, and blood RNA was taken from unsorted whole blood. The CDR3 is made up of 15 amino acids. The V gene end was trimmed by 6 bases and the J gene end by 9 bases; junction bases not matched to a gene: 11. About this clonotype itself: A much larger clone lies a single base off, so this may be a read error.

Constant-region priming of roughly 0.45 ug total RNA yielded TCR beta cDNA. Each TCR beta library was derived from three nested multiplex PCR rounds that employed slightly modified ARM-PCR. The study ran its first two PCR rounds for 9 to 10 cycles each, using TRBV1-TRBV30 forward primers and a C-beta reverse primer. TCRdb analysed the multiplex PCR reads with MiXCR anew, one entry per CDR3 protein. Of about 310,000 distinct CDR3 sequences in the sample, roughly 60% were seen once. This sequence was found in a man aged 40-49 years with primary liver carcinoma and hepatitis B virus infection. The V call is TRBV12-3 or TRBV12-4, the J call TRBJ2-1; 10 bases line up with TRBD2. Sequencing was performed on peripheral blood. CDR3 DNA: TGTGCCAGCAGCCTACTAGCGGGACGTTCTCCTGAGCAGTTCTTC. Residues: CASSLLAGRSPEQFF.